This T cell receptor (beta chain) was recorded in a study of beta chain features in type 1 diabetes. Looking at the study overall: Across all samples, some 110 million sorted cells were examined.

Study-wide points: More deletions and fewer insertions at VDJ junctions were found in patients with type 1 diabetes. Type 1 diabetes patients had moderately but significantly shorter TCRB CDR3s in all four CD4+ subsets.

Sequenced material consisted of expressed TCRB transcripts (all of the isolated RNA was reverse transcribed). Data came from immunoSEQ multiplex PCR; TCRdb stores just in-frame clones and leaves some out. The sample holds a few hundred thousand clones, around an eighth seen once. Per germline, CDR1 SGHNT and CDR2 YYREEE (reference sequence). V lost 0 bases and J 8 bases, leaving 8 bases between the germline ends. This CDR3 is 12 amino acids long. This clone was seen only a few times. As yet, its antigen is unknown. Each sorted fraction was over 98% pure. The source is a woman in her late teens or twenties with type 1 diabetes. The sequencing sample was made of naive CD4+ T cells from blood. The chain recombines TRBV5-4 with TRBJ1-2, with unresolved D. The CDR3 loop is CASSLGLGGYTF. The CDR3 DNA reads TGTGCCAGCAGCTTGGGACTAGGGGGCTACACCTTC.